These 13 T cell receptor beta chains share one sample of origin, sequenced in a study of post-analysis software for immune sequencing data. Study results and limitations: TRBV5-6, TRBV5-1 and TRBV20-1 belonged to a set of roughly 5 TRBV segments that were more frequent in patients than controls.

TCR beta cDNA libraries included unique molecular identifiers. TCRdb redid the calling of the PCR reads with MiXCR, one entry per CDR3 protein. The top ten hold about 11% of the sample, which has approximately 660,000 distinct CDR3 sequences, approximately 60% seen once. Their target antigens are unknown. The sequenced sample was blood. These receptors came from a girl aged 2 to 10 with multiple sclerosis.

The gene calls are TRBV29-1 and TRBJ1-2, with D tentatively TRBD1 (5 bases). The CDR3 covers 10 residues. With 7 bases removed from V and 8 bases from J, the gap between germline ends came to 11 bases. Germline CDR1 and CDR2: SQVTM and ANQGSEA. The CDR3 protein is CSGRGDGYTF. The CDR3 DNA follows: TGCAGCGGTAGGGGTGACGGCTACACCTTC.

CDR3 in amino acids: CATSRLAGGDNEQFF. CDR3 in DNA: TGTGCCACCAGCAGATTAGCGGGAGGCGACAATGAGCAGTTCTTC. V and J are TRBV15 and TRBJ2-1, with 10 bases matching TRBD2. Germline values: CDR1 LNHNV, CDR2 YYDKDF (reference sequence). This CDR3 spans 15 amino acids. J lost 5 bases, V lost 2 bases, and 3 bases had no gene match.

This CDR3 reads CASSQERLRETQYF. In DNA, the CDR3 is TGTGCCAGCAGCCAAGAAAGGTTGAGGGAGACCCAGTACTTC. The V and J genes are TRBV3-1 and TRBJ2-5; D not resolved. V dropped 0 bases and J dropped 5 bases, with 10 bases sitting between them. Germline CDR1 reads LGHDT; CDR2 reads YNNKEL (reference sequence). CDR3 size: 14 residues.

The chain recombines TRBV19 with TRBJ2-1, with 7 bases fitting TRBD1. Losses at the gene ends were 4 bases for V and 3 bases for J; bases not matched to a gene: 3. The germline V gene encodes CDR1 LNHDA and CDR2 SQIVND (reference sequence). The CDR3 loop spans 14 amino acids. This CDR3 is CASSRRDSYNEQFF. The CDR3 nucleotides are TGTGCCAGTAGTAGACGGGACAGCTACAATGAGCAGTTCTTC.

DNA of the CDR3: TGCGCCAGCAGCAGGGAGCCGGAGACTGAAGCTTTCTTT. Translated: CASSREPETEAFF. The J gene is TRBJ1-1, the V gene TRBV5-1; D is unclear. Germline V CDR1 and CDR2: SGHRS, YFSETQ. The V end lost 4 bases, the J end lost 5 bases, and 12 bases lay between the germline ends. This CDR3 has 13 amino acids.

The chain is built from TRBV12-3 or TRBV12-4 and TRBJ2-1; TRBD2 might be the D (5 bases). V lost 2 bases, J lost 7 bases, and 12 bases lay in between. This CDR3 has 14 residues. CDR3 amino acids: CASSLSGNRNEQFF. The CDR3 coding sequence is TGTGCCAGCAGTTTATCCGGGAATAGGAATGAGCAGTTCTTC.

The V and J genes are TRBV3-1 and TRBJ2-1; possibly TRBD2 for D (5 bases). Per germline, CDR1 LGHDT and CDR2 YNNKEL (reference sequence). V shed 4 bases and J shed 8 bases, with 18 bases lying between them. CDR3 length: 15 residues. The CDR3 bases are TGTGCCAGCAGCCCGACCTCTGTCCCCGGGGATGAGCAGTTCTTC. It specifies CASSPTSVPGDEQFF.

In this sample, this clonotype turned up once. The chain couples TRBV12-3 or TRBV12-4 to TRBJ1-2; no definite D call. The CDR3 runs 12 residues. The V end lost 5 bases, the J end lost 6 bases, and 10 bases lay between the germline ends. CDR3 DNA: TGTGCCAGCAGTCCGGGTCGGCATGGCTACACCTTC. Its protein is CASSPGRHGYTF.

The rearrangement links TRBV20-1 to TRBJ1-5; TRBD1 agrees at 9 bases. The V segment lost 6 bases and the J segment 6 bases; nucleotides outside the gene matches: 6. Germline values: CDR1 DFQATT, CDR2 SNEGSKA (reference sequence). This CDR3 has 13 amino acids. CDR3: CSARDRVSQPQHF. In DNA form, the CDR3 reads TGCAGTGCCCGGGACAGGGTGTCTCAGCCCCAGCATTTT.

A remark on this clonotype: A junction boundary mismatches the germline segment, possibly from a read error. This sequence joins TRBV9 and TRBJ2-1; 7 bases agree with TRBD2. The germline CDR1 and CDR2 sequences are SGDLS and YYNGEE. The CDR3 length is 17 residues. The CDR3 sequence: CACSASPGRESENEQFF. CDR3 DNA sequence: TGTGCCTGCAGCGCTAGCCCAGGGCGGGAGTCGGAGAATGAGCAGTTCTTC. The full variable domain, its missing parts supplied by reference TRBV9 and TRBJ2-1, is DSGVTQTPKHLITATGQRVTLRCSPRSGDLSVYWYQQSLDQGLQFLIQYYNGEERAKGNILERFSAQQFPDLHSELNLSSLELGDSALYFCACSASPGRESENEQFFGPGTRLTVL.

V is TRBV6-5 and J is TRBJ2-3, with TRBD2 matching over 9 bases. Germline trimming cut 3 bases from V and 0 bases from J; bases unmatched to any gene: 16. Germline V gene sequence: CDR1 MNHEY, CDR2 SVGAGI. This CDR3 region has 20 residues. The CDR3 DNA reads TGTGCCAGCAGTTATTCCCTGACTAGCGGAGACAGCTTAAGCACAGATACGCAGTATTTT. It codes for CASSYSLTSGDSLSTDTQYF.

The J gene is TRBJ2-5, the V gene TRBV12-3 or TRBV12-4; 11 bases match TRBD1. V dropped 4 bases and J dropped 4; count of bases not matched to a gene: 11. This CDR3 contains 17 residues. CDR3 sequence (DNA): TGTGCCAGCAGTTCCGGGGTGGACAGGGGGCGAGGAGAGACCCAGTACTTC. Its protein product is CASSSGVDRGRGETQYF.

This chain connects TRBV7-6 to TRBJ2-3, with 8 bases identical to TRBD1. Germline loops: CDR1 SGHVS, CDR2 FNYEAQ. The CDR3 runs to 15 residues. V trimming: 1 base; J trimming: 4 bases; junction bases outside the gene matches: 4. This CDR3 is CASSLGQGTPDTQYF. The CDR3 region has the DNA TGTGCCAGCAGCTTAGGACAGGGGACCCCAGATACGCAGTATTTT.